This T cell receptor (beta chain) was captured by sequencing in a study of human T cells and chemical hapten exposure. Study-level background: Researchers reported sensitizing a roughly 2 cm by roughly 2 cm upper inner arm skin site with 2% DPC. It was small differences in pooled library volume that mainly caused per-sample TCR yields to vary.

V lost 5 bases, J lost 5 bases, and 10 bases stayed unmatched. Germline CDR1 reads SEHNR; CDR2 reads FQNEAQ (reference sequence). The CDR3 covers 15 residues. The table lists this clonotype with many counts. The time point denotes: patch test 1, 2 weeks after DPC sensitization. Treatment given: therapeutic diphenylcyclopropenone sensitization with weekly scalp DPC. Alopecia patients between 18 and 70 years old and suitable for DPC were used as donors. Attachment of unique molecular identifiers to individual cDNA molecules was performed in the library. TCRdb passed the RACE reads through MiXCR, listing each CDR3 protein once. In the table there are approximately 79,000 distinct CDR3 sequences, 10% of which are singletons.

This clonotype was obtained from a woman aged 45-60 years with alopecia areata. Some clones in this sample may be carry-over from other donors' samples. The sample in question was whole blood, obtained in connection with sensitization to the hapten diphenylcyclopropenone (DPC). This chain connects TRBV7-9 to TRBJ2-7; 9 bases fit TRBD1. Written as DNA, the CDR3 is TGTGCCAGCAGCCCCTTGGGACAGGGTTACAACGAGCAGTACTTC. It codes for CASSPLGQGYNEQYF.